The clone carrying this T cell receptor beta chain was seen only a few times. Its antigen is still unknown. This entry comes from a study of cytomegalovirus exposure and HLA in healthy donors. Study-level background: Early released data had around 89 million unique TCRs, all coming from HLA-typed donors. General study findings and limits: With DRB1 most and HLA-C fewest, TCR association rates differed between HLA loci in a later analysis. The availability of immune exposure information extended only to CMV serostatus. When a later analysis was performed, an Asian-associated ancestry cluster reportedly had fewer N-insertions than the roughly 630-donor mean.

Use of 60 Vbeta and 13 Jbeta primers characterized the PCR. The repertoire was sequenced with immunoSEQ multiplex PCR; TCRdb's copy has only in-frame clones and lacks some. The sample includes about 150,000 clones, about 80% of them seen just once. Germline CDR1 MNHEY, CDR2 SMNVEV (reference sequence). The CDR3 runs to 14 residues. The chain employs TRBV27 and TRBJ2-5; 10 bases map to TRBD1. The J call is uncertain, as TRBJ2-7 better fits the DNA end. The sequenced material came from PBMCs. The TCR comes from a man between 35 and 55 years old in good health and CMV-seronegative. The CDR3 here is CASSPGQGWAEQYF. CDR3 bases: TGTGCCAGCAGTCCGGGACAGGGGTGGGCCGAGCAGTACTTC.